A selection of T cell receptor beta chains follows, all from one sample in a study of vaccination effects on CD4 cells after COVID-19. Their recognized antigens are unknown. Generated by immunoSEQ multiplex PCR, the TCRdb table keeps only in-frame clones and is missing some. The data contain some 69,000 clones, around 76% of them seen just once; the ten biggest clones take up approximately 3%. Sequences were derived from CD4+ T cells from PBMCs cultured with HCoV-NL63 spike peptides, sampled before COVID-19 vaccination. The receptors shown here come from a human donor who received a COVID-19 vaccine. Both conserved end residues are part of each CDR3. D genes are given only for firm matches. Not all rows give a size; the values are once, few, many and, for expanded clones, a class.

TRBV18	TRBJ2-1	NA	TRBD1	TGTGCCAGCTCACCTTCGCCAGGGGGACACAATGAGCAGTTCTTC	CASSPSPGGHNEQFF
TRBV9	TRBJ1-2	once	NA	TGTGCCAGCAGCGTAGCATGGGAGACTAACTATGGCTACACCTTC	CASSVAWETNYGYTF
TRBV6-4	TRBJ2-3	NA	TRBD2	TGTGCCAGCAGTGAGTCGGCCGGGACGCAACCGGGAGGAGATACGCAGTATTTT	CASSESAGTQPGGDTQYF
TRBV29-1	TRBJ2-3	NA	TRBD2	TGCAGCGTCGACGGACTAGCGGGGGGGTTTTTAATAGCAGATACGCAGTATTTT	CSVDGLAGGFLIADTQYF
TRBV20-1	TRBJ1-6	few	NA	TGCAGTGCTAGTCCCGTCTCAGGGTTCAATTCACCCCTCCACTTT	CSASPVSGFNSPLHF
TRBV4-3	TRBJ1-2	NA	NA	TGCGCCAGCAGCCAAGGCGGCTCAGTCCCTGGCTACACCTTC	CASSQGGSVPGYTF
TRBV6-4	TRBJ1-1	NA	TRBD1	TGTGCCAGCAGCGAAGGCGCAACCTCCGGGACAGGTGGCACTGAAGCTTTCTTT	CASSEGATSGTGGTEAFF
TRBV6-5	TRBJ1-2	NA	TRBD1	TGTGCCAGCAGACAGGGGGCTTACTATGGCTACACCTTC	CASRQGAYYGYTF
TRBV15	TRBJ2-1	NA	NA	TGTGCCACCAGCAGAGAGGGTCCCTGGCGCGAGCAGTTCTTC	CATSREGPWREQFF
TRBV2	TRBJ1-2	NA	NA	TGTGCCAGCAGTGAATTGGGGGGCGGCTATGGCTACACCTTC	CASSELGGGYGYTF
TRBV28	TRBJ1-4	NA	NA	TGTGCCAGCAGTACGGGGATAGAGGAAAAACTGTTTTTT	CASSTGIEEKLFF
TRBV2	TRBJ1-4	few	NA	TGTGCCAGCAAGCGGGCAGCGACTAATGAAAAACTGTTTTTT	CASKRAATNEKLFF
TRBV5-4	TRBJ1-1	NA	NA	TGTGCCAGCAGCCCTCTCTGGGAAGGAACTGAAGCTTTCTTT	CASSPLWEGTEAFF
TRBV7-9	TRBJ1-5	NA	NA	TGTGCCAGCAGCGCCGGGACACACAATCAGCCCCAGCATTTT	CASSAGTHNQPQHF
TRBV7-2	TRBJ2-5	once	NA	TGTGCCAGCAGATCCAGACGGAGCACACAAGAGACCCAGTACTTC	CASRSRRSTQETQYF
TRBV27	TRBJ1-6	NA	NA	TGTGCCAGCAGTCCGCCAGTGGGAGGGTCACCCCTCCACTTT	CASSPPVGGSPLHF
TRBV6-5	TRBJ2-5	NA	TRBD1	TGTGCCAGCAGCATACAGGGGGCCTATGAGACCCAGTACTTC	CASSIQGAYETQYF
TRBV19	TRBJ1-5	NA	NA	TGTGCCAGTAGCCTGTCCCGGGGCAATCAGCCCCAGCATTTT	CASSLSRGNQPQHF
TRBV18	TRBJ1-2	NA	NA	TGTGCCAGCTCACCACCGATAGACCAGGGGCGCTATGGCTACACCTTC	CASSPPIDQGRYGYTF
TRBV5-5	TRBJ2-1	NA	NA	TGTGCCAGCAGCTTCGGTCTCTCTGGGGCTTACAATGAGCAGTTCTTC	CASSFGLSGAYNEQFF
TRBV7-9	TRBJ2-1	few	NA	TGTGCCAGCAGCCCCGGGACTTCCTACAATGAGCAGTTCTTC	CASSPGTSYNEQFF
TRBV25-1	TRBJ1-3	few	NA	TGTGCCAGCAGTGCCCGAGGCGTAGCCTCTGGAAACACCATATATTTT	CASSARGVASGNTIYF
TRBV19	TRBJ1-2	few	NA	TGTGCCAGTAGTGTACAAGGGGGCTATGGCTACACCTTC	CASSVQGGYGYTF
TRBV5-1	TRBJ2-3	NA	NA	TGCGCCAGCAGCTTGGGGGCAGGCCTAGCGAGAAAAAACACAGATACGCAGTATTTT	CASSLGAGLARKNTDTQYF
TRBV7-8	TRBJ2-5	NA	NA	TGTGCCAGCAGCCAAGGACCCGGGAGACACCAAGAGACCCAGTACTTC	CASSQGPGRHQETQYF
TRBV6-2/TRBV6-3	TRBJ2-1	once	NA	TGTGCCAGCAGTTACTATGAGCGTGAGCAGTTCTTC	CASSYYEREQFF
TRBV27	TRBJ1-4	few	NA	TGTGCCAGCAGTTTGTCTAGGGAAAATGAAAAACTGTTTTTT	CASSLSRENEKLFF
TRBV6-2/TRBV6-3	TRBJ1-1	NA	NA	TGTGCCAGCAGTTACGTGTCGGGCTTGAACACTGAAGCTTTCTTT	CASSYVSGLNTEAFF
TRBV18	TRBJ2-3	NA	TRBD1	TGTGCCAGCTCACCAGGGACAGGGAGAGATACGCAGTATTTT	CASSPGTGRDTQYF
TRBV25-1	TRBJ1-3	NA	TRBD1	TGTGCCAGCAGTGCCCCCGGACAGGGGGGAAACACCATATATTTT	CASSAPGQGGNTIYF
TRBV5-1	TRBJ1-4	NA	NA	TGCGCCAGCAGCCGACAATCCCAGGCCAGGGGTACTGAAAAACTGTTTTTT	CASSRQSQARGTEKLFF
TRBV10-1	TRBJ2-1	NA	TRBD2	TGCGCCAGCAGTAGGACTAGCGGCAATGAGCAGTTCTTC	CASSRTSGNEQFF
TRBV11-2	TRBJ1-6	few	NA	TGTGCCAGCAGCTGGTCCCGGTCCAGAGATTCACCCCTCCACTTT	CASSWSRSRDSPLHF
TRBV9	TRBJ2-2	NA	NA	TGTGCCAGCAGCCAAGGGACGGAAATAAACACCGGGGAGCTGTTTTTT	CASSQGTEINTGELFF
TRBV4-1	TRBJ2-2	few	TRBD2	TGCGCCAGCAGCATTAGCGGGGGGTACACCGGGGAGCTGTTTTTT	CASSISGGYTGELFF
TRBV6-6	TRBJ1-2	NA	NA	TGTGCCAGCAGTTACCCGGGGGACTATGGCTACACCTTC	CASSYPGDYGYTF
TRBV9	TRBJ1-1	NA	NA	TGTGCCAGCAGCGTGAGACACCACACTGAAGCTTTCTTT	CASSVRHHTEAFF
TRBV7-2	TRBJ1-4	NA	TRBD1	TGTGCCAGCAGCTTGGTGACAGGGGGATTTGAAAAACTGTTTTTT	CASSLVTGGFEKLFF
TRBV2	TRBJ1-1	NA	NA	TGTGCCAGCAGGAAGGAGGGGGTGGACACTGAAGCTTTCTTT	CASRKEGVDTEAFF
TRBV5-1	TRBJ2-2	NA	NA	TGCGCCAGCAGCCCCATGGACCAAACCGGGGAGCTGTTTTTT	CASSPMDQTGELFF
TRBV5-4	TRBJ2-5	NA	NA	TGTGCCAGCAGCTTGGCGGGGGCGGGTGAGACCCAGTACTTC	CASSLAGAGETQYF
TRBV3-1/TRBV3-2	TRBJ2-1	NA	NA	TGTGCCAGCAGCCGTCGCGGGGGCGGTGAGCAGTTCTTC	CASSRRGGGEQFF
TRBV6-5	TRBJ2-1	NA	NA	TGTGCCAGCAGTCGGGGACCCGACAATGAGCAGTTCTTC	CASSRGPDNEQFF
TRBV3-1/TRBV3-2	TRBJ1-1	NA	NA	TGTGCCAGCAGCCCCGTTCTGACGGTGAACACTGAAGCTTTCTTT	CASSPVLTVNTEAFF
TRBV6-5	TRBJ1-2	NA	NA	TGTGCCAGCAGCCGCGTACTATCTGGTGCGGGCTACACCTTC	CASSRVLSGAGYTF
TRBV24-1	TRBJ2-5	NA	NA	TGTGCCACCAGTTCCATACGTGGAGAGACCCAGTACTTC	CATSSIRGETQYF
TRBV7-9	TRBJ2-5	NA	NA	TGTGCCAGCAGCTTAGCGGGGGGGGGCGAGACCCAGTACTTC	CASSLAGGGETQYF
TRBV3-1/TRBV3-2	TRBJ2-2	NA	NA	TGTGCCAGCAGCCAAGTCAGGTACGCGGCATTCGTCGGCACCGGGGAGCTGTTTTTT	CASSQVRYAAFVGTGELFF
TRBV24-1	TRBJ1-5	NA	NA	TGTGCCACCAGTGATAGGGGCCCACTGCAGCCCCAGCATTTT	CATSDRGPLQPQHF
TRBV3-1/TRBV3-2	TRBJ1-1	few	NA	TGTGCCAGCAGCTTTGAAGGGCTGGGCACTGAAGCTTTCTTT	CASSFEGLGTEAFF
TRBV4-3	TRBJ1-5	NA	NA	TGCGCCAGCAGCCGAGAGAAGAGTCAGCCCCAGCATTTT	CASSREKSQPQHF
TRBV21-1	TRBJ2-3	NA	NA	TGTGCCAGCAGCAGGAGGGGACCGTGCACAGATACGCAGTATTTT	CASSRRGPCTDTQYF
TRBV5-5	TRBJ1-2	NA	TRBD1	TGTGCCAGCAGCTTGACACAGGGGCGTTATGGCTACACCTTC	CASSLTQGRYGYTF
TRBV7-2	TRBJ2-1	NA	TRBD2	TGTGCCAGCAGTTCTCAAAGCGGGGGGGCCTCTGAGCAGTTCTTC	CASSSQSGGASEQFF
TRBV18	TRBJ1-2	NA	TRBD1	TGTGCCAGCTCACCCTACTTGACAGGGGAGCCTAACTATGGCTACACCTTC	CASSPYLTGEPNYGYTF
TRBV6-1	TRBJ1-2	NA	NA	TGTGCCAGCAGTGAAGGGGGCTATGGCTACACCTTC	CASSEGGYGYTF